These T cell receptor beta chains were read from a single sample in a study of cytomegalovirus exposure and HLA in healthy donors. Only in-frame clones appear in the TCRdb table, and some are missing; sequencing was by immunoSEQ multiplex PCR. The table includes about 50,000 clones, around 82% detected once. Sequencing was carried out using PBMCs. The origin of the receptors is a man aged 30-40 years in good health and CMV-seropositive. Both conserved end residues are part of each CDR3. D genes are given only for firm matches. A clone size is listed for some rows: how often the clone was seen (once, few, many), or a class if it is expanded.

V gene,J gene,clone size,D gene,CDR3 DNA,CDR3 protein
TRBV19,TRBJ1-6,NA,NA,TGTGCCAGTAGTGGTCGCCAACTCGGGTCCTATAATTCACCCCTCCACTTT,CASSGRQLGSYNSPLHF
TRBV2,TRBJ1-4,NA,TRBD1,TGTGCCAGCAGTCAATGGGACAGGGAAAATGAAAAACTGTTTTTT,CASSQWDRENEKLFF
TRBV18,TRBJ1-5,NA,NA,TGTGCCAGCTCACCACAGGGAGGAGATCAGCCCCAGCATTTT,CASSPQGGDQPQHF
TRBV7-6,TRBJ2-5,NA,TRBD2,TGTGCCAGCAGCCGTCTATCGGGGGGCCAAGAGACCCAGTACTTC,CASSRLSGGQETQYF
TRBV14,TRBJ2-3,NA,TRBD1,TGTGCCAGCAGCCTTACTGGGGACAGGGTCACAGATACGCAGTATTTT,CASSLTGDRVTDTQYF
TRBV28,TRBJ1-5,NA,NA,TGTGCCAGCAGTAAGGACAGAGCTGTCAATCAGCCCCAGCATTTT,CASSKDRAVNQPQHF
TRBV14,TRBJ1-1,NA,NA,TGTGCCAGCAGCCAAGATCTTGGAGGGAGGGCTTTCTTT,CASSQDLGGRAFF
TRBV7-3,TRBJ1-2,NA,NA,TGTGCCAGCAGCTTAACTTCCCAGTATGGCTACACCTTC,CASSLTSQYGYTF
TRBV19,TRBJ1-4,NA,TRBD1,TGTGCCAGTAGGAACCGGGACAGTAATGAAAAACTGTTTTTT,CASRNRDSNEKLFF
TRBV6-5,TRBJ2-1,NA,NA,TGTGCCAGCAGTTACGGTGGCGGGGTAACCTACAATGAGCAGTTCTTC,CASSYGGGVTYNEQFF
TRBV6-5,TRBJ2-1,NA,NA,TGTGCCAGCAGTTACCGCAGGCCGAGCTCCTACAATGAGCAGTTCTTC,CASSYRRPSSYNEQFF
TRBV6-6,TRBJ2-2,once,TRBD2,TGTGCCAGCAGTTACTACCCTAGCGGGGGGGCTGGGGAGCTGTTTTTT,CASSYYPSGGAGELFF
TRBV7-9,TRBJ2-1,NA,NA,TGTGCCAGCAGTGAGGACAACAATGAGCAGTTCTTC,CASSEDNNEQFF
TRBV2,TRBJ2-3,NA,TRBD1,TGTGCCAGCAAGTCGACAGGGCAGACAGATACGCAGTATTTT,CASKSTGQTDTQYF
TRBV30,TRBJ1-4,NA,NA,TGTGCCTGGAGTGTAATTGGGACACGGGATGAAAAACTGTTTTTT,CAWSVIGTRDEKLFF
TRBV7-6,TRBJ2-2,NA,NA,TGTGCCAGCAGCACCCGGGTCGACACCGGGGAGCTGTTTTTT,CASSTRVDTGELFF
TRBV6-6,TRBJ1-5,NA,NA,TGTGCCAGCAGCCTCGACCTAGAACAGCCCCAGCATTTT,CASSLDLEQPQHF
TRBV7-2,TRBJ2-3,NA,NA,TGTGCCAGCAGCCATCGGGATTTCAGAGAACCAGATACGCAGTATTTT,CASSHRDFREPDTQYF
TRBV10-2,TRBJ2-7,NA,TRBD1,TGCGCCAGCAGAAAGGGGACCGGGACAGGGTCCTACGAGCAGTACTTC,CASRKGTGTGSYEQYF
TRBV6-4,TRBJ2-5,few,TRBD2,TGTGCCAGCAGTGCCGGGACTACGGGTGGAGAGACCCAGTACTTC,CASSAGTTGGETQYF
TRBV7-2,TRBJ2-7,NA,NA,TGTGCCAGCAGCTTAGTACGATCAACTTACGAGCAGTACTTC,CASSLVRSTYEQYF
TRBV5-1,TRBJ2-1,NA,TRBD2,TGCGCCAGCAGCTTCCACCGCGGGACTAGCGGGGGTAATGAGCAGTTCTTC,CASSFHRGTSGGNEQFF
TRBV5-1,TRBJ2-6,once,NA,TGCGCCAGCAGCTCGGACAGCCTCTTTGGGGCCAACGTCCTGACTTTC,CASSSDSLFGANVLTF
TRBV7-7,TRBJ2-7,once,TRBD1,TGTGCCAGCAGCTTATATGAGGGGGCCAGTTACGAGCAGTACTTC,CASSLYEGASYEQYF
TRBV11-2,TRBJ2-4,NA,NA,TGTGCCAGCAGCCAGGGGGGACACTTAGCCAAAAACATTCAGTACTTC,CASSQGGHLAKNIQYF
TRBV9,TRBJ2-4,NA,NA,TGTGCCAGCAGCGTAGACGGGGAGGCCAAAAACATTCAGTACTTC,CASSVDGEAKNIQYF
TRBV2,TRBJ2-3,NA,TRBD1,TGTGCCAACAGACAGGGGTCTGGCACAGATACGCAGTATTTT,CANRQGSGTDTQYF
TRBV28,TRBJ1-4,NA,NA,TGTGCCAGCAGTTTTCTGGCAGCGACTAATGAAAAACTGTTTTTT,CASSFLAATNEKLFF
TRBV2,TRBJ1-5,NA,NA,TGTGCCAGCAGTGATCAGGATCATCAGCCCCAGCATTTT,CASSDQDHQPQHF
TRBV5-1,TRBJ2-3,NA,TRBD2,TGCGCCAGCAGCCGAGAGCGGGGTAGCACAGATACGCAGTATTTT,CASSRERGSTDTQYF
TRBV7-9,TRBJ2-5,NA,TRBD1,TGTGCCAGCAGCTACGACAGGGGGCCCCAAGAGACCCAGTACTTC,CASSYDRGPQETQYF
TRBV6-1,TRBJ1-6,NA,NA,TGTGCCAGCCTAACAGGGAATAATTCACCCCTCCACTTT,CASLTGNNSPLHF
TRBV27,TRBJ2-7,NA,NA,TGTGCCAGCAGTCTCCGGGACACCTCCTACGAGCAGTACTTC,CASSLRDTSYEQYF
TRBV5-1,TRBJ2-7,NA,TRBD2,TGCGCCAGCAGCAGTTGGGGGGGGACGATAACCTACGAGCAGTACTTC,CASSSWGGTITYEQYF
TRBV5-8,TRBJ1-5,NA,NA,TGTGCCAGCAGCTTGGGGGAGAGGAGCAATCAGCCCCAGCATTTT,CASSLGERSNQPQHF
TRBV5-1,TRBJ2-7,NA,NA,TGCGCCAGCAGCGGACAGAGAGGACAGTACTTC,CASSGQRGQYF
TRBV7-6,TRBJ1-2,NA,NA,TGTGCCAGCAGCCCGACAGGCTATCACTATGGCTACACCTTC,CASSPTGYHYGYTF
TRBV11-3,TRBJ2-3,NA,TRBD2,TGTGCCAGCAGCCAAGCTAGCGGGTCTGCAGATACGCAGTATTTT,CASSQASGSADTQYF
TRBV30,TRBJ2-1,once,TRBD1,TGTGCCTGGAGTGTACGGGACAGGGACCTTAATGAGCAGTTCTTC,CAWSVRDRDLNEQFF
TRBV5-6,TRBJ2-1,NA,NA,TGTGCCAGCAGCTTGGAGGTCTCGAGGGCTAATGAGCAGTTCTTC,CASSLEVSRANEQFF
TRBV27,TRBJ2-5,NA,TRBD2,TGTGCCAGCAGTGATTATAGCGGGGGGACTCAAGAGACCCAGTACTTC,CASSDYSGGTQETQYF
TRBV11-2,TRBJ1-2,NA,NA,TGTGCCAGCAGCCAGGACATAAACTATGGCTACACCTTC,CASSQDINYGYTF
TRBV5-1,TRBJ1-1,NA,NA,TGCGCCAGCAGCTTATTAGGACACATGAACACTGAAGCTTTCTTT,CASSLLGHMNTEAFF
TRBV4-1,TRBJ2-2,NA,TRBD1,TGCGCCAGCAGCCTCGGGACAGGGTGGGTCGGGGAGCTGTTTTTT,CASSLGTGWVGELFF
TRBV6-1,TRBJ1-1,NA,NA,TGTGCCAGCAGTGAAGTCCTAATTGGTTGGGGCGACAGAGAAGCTTTCTTT,CASSEVLIGWGDREAFF
TRBV5-1,TRBJ1-2,NA,TRBD1,TGCGCCAGCAGCGATACAGGGGCGCCCGACCTTGCTGATGGCTACACCTTC,CASSDTGAPDLADGYTF
TRBV5-1,TRBJ1-4,NA,TRBD1,TGCGCCAGCAGCATAGAAAGACAGGGGTCTAATGAAAAACTGTTTTTT,CASSIERQGSNEKLFF
TRBV6-1,TRBJ1-5,NA,TRBD1,TGTGCCAGCAGCGGGACAGGGTTGGGTCAGCCCCAGCATTTT,CASSGTGLGQPQHF
TRBV28,TRBJ2-6,NA,TRBD1,TGTGCCAGCAGTTCCCCGGCGGATACAGGGGATGGGGCCAACGTCCTGACTTTC,CASSSPADTGDGANVLTF
TRBV29-1,TRBJ2-2,NA,NA,TGCAGCGCTATGAGTGTCGGACAGACACTCACCGGGGAGCTGTTTTTT,CSAMSVGQTLTGELFF
TRBV7-3,TRBJ1-3,NA,NA,TGTGCCAGCAGCTTAATGGGCGCAGCTGGTGGAAACACCATATATTTT,CASSLMGAAGGNTIYF
TRBV5-5,TRBJ2-2,NA,NA,TGTGCCAGCAGCTTATTATGGTCCCCGAGGACCGGGGAGCTGTTTTTT,CASSLLWSPRTGELFF
TRBV5-1,TRBJ1-2,NA,TRBD1,TGCGCCAGCAGCTCGCCCGGGACAGGGGGCTTTGGCTACACCTTC,CASSSPGTGGFGYTF
TRBV11-1,TRBJ2-1,once,TRBD1,TGTGCCAGCAGCTTAGTGGGCAGGGGGTTCTACAATGAGCAGTTCTTC,CASSLVGRGFYNEQFF
TRBV4-1,TRBJ1-2,few,TRBD1,TGCGCCAGCAGCCAAGACCTGGGACAGAACTATCTCGGCTACACCTTC,CASSQDLGQNYLGYTF
TRBV29-1,TRBJ2-1,NA,TRBD1,TGCAGCGTCGTGGGGACAGGGTTTGAGCAGTTCTTC,CSVVGTGFEQFF
TRBV7-3,TRBJ1-1,once,TRBD1,TGTGCCAGCAGCTTAACGGGGACAGCTTACACTGAAGCTTTCTTT,CASSLTGTAYTEAFF
TRBV28,TRBJ1-1,NA,NA,TGTGCCAGCAGCCCCGGGACACCAGGGGACACTGAAGCTTTCTTT,CASSPGTPGDTEAFF
TRBV15,TRBJ2-2,NA,NA,TGTGCCACCAGCAGCCGGCTAACAGGGCAATTTGGCGGGGAGCTGTTTTTT,CATSSRLTGQFGGELFF
TRBV7-8,TRBJ2-1,NA,TRBD2,TGTGCCAGCAGCCGGGCTAGCGGGGGCAACAATGAGCAGTTCTTC,CASSRASGGNNEQFF